These 25 T cell receptor beta chains were sequenced from one sample in a study of blood T cells in healthy people across ages. Alongside a J-beta primer mix, a sample-barcoded 5' primer served in a second PCR lasting roughly 6 to 11 cycles. From the 5' RACE reads, TCRdb called clonotypes with MiXCR, one entry per CDR3 protein. The data show around 800,000 distinct CDR3 sequences, 46% seen once. Input material: blood. The receptors come from a man at least 80 years old in good health.

The rearrangement joins TRBV21-1 to TRBJ1-2. TRBV21-1 is listed as a pseudogene. The CDR3 loop spans 15 amino acids. CDR3 region: CASSKGVRVGNGYTF. The CDR3 region has the DNA TGTGCCAGCAGCAAAGGAGTTAGGGTTGGGAATGGCTACACCTTC.

This clonotype turned up a few times. The V call is TRBV20-1, the J call TRBJ1-2; a possible D gene is TRBD1 (6 bases). CDR1 is DFQATT and CDR2 is SNEGSKA in the germline V gene (reference sequence). The length of the CDR3 is 18 residues. Trimming left V 0 bases short and J 0 bases short, with 20 bases between. For the CDR3, the DNA is TGCAGTGCTAGAGAGGAAGACACGGGAAGGACAGCTAACTATGGCTACACCTTC. The encoded protein is CSAREEDTGRTANYGYTF.

V is TRBV5-1 and J is TRBJ2-7; D could derive from TRBD1 or TRBD2 (6 bases each). TRBJ2-5 matches the DNA end more closely, so the J call is doubtful. From germline, CDR1 is SGHRS and CDR2 YFSETQ. The CDR3 is 14 amino acids. The CDR3 nucleotides are TGCGCCAGCAGCCACCTCCGGGGGCTGGAGACCCAGTACTTC. Amino acid sequence: CASSHLRGLETQYF.

The genes are TRBV6-1 and TRBJ2-5, with 10 bases that match TRBD1. J gave up 5 bases and V 6 bases, and 6 bases lay outside the gene matches. Germline values: CDR1 MNHNS, CDR2 SASEGT. The CDR3 is 14 residues long. The CDR3 DNA is TGTGCCAGCAGAAGGGACAGGGGATCGGAGACCCAGTACTTC. Translating gives CASRRDRGSETQYF.

This clonotype has a handful of counts. The rearrangement joins TRBV5-1 to TRBJ1-1, with a possible D match to TRBD1 (5 bases). The germline V gene encodes CDR1 SGHRS and CDR2 YFSETQ. CDR3 length: 14 amino acids. Trimming removed 4 bases at V and 4 bases at J, with 14 bases between. The CDR3 region is CASSTEQGATEAFF. CDR3 sequence (DNA): TGCGCCAGCAGCACCGAGCAGGGAGCCACTGAAGCTTTCTTT.

This clonotype appeared once. The DNA of the CDR3 is TGTGCCAGCAGTTGGCTGGGAGGGGGCAATCAGCCCCAGCATTTT. Translation gives CASSWLGGGNQPQHF. The chain employs TRBV12-3 or TRBV12-4 and TRBJ1-5, with D possibly being TRBD1 (5 bases). V was pared by 4 bases and J by 2 bases, with 12 bases between. CDR3 length: 15 residues.

This clonotype was detected only a few times. This chain joins TRBV4-2 and TRBJ2-7; 9 bases agree with TRBD2. The germline V gene has CDR1 LGHNA and CDR2 YNFKEQ. CDR3 length: 18 residues. After removal of 0 bases from V and 3 bases from J, the junction contained 12 bases not matched to a gene. Here the CDR3 DNA reads TGTGCCAGCAGCCAAGAGGATGGAAGCGGGGGGTTCATCTACGAGCAGTACTTC. This sequence encodes CASSQEDGSGGFIYEQYF.

The genes are TRBV3-1 and TRBJ2-4; D remains unclear. The DNA matches TRBJ2-5 better at its end, which makes the J call doubtful. Germline V gene data show CDR1 as LGHDT and CDR2 as YNNKEL (reference sequence). The CDR3 totals 14 residues. CDR3 in DNA: TGTGCCAGCAGTGATCTAGGAATCCAAGAGACCCAGTACTTC. This translates into CASSDLGIQETQYF.

The rearrangement links TRBV12-3 or TRBV12-4 to TRBJ2-7, with D perhaps being TRBD1 or TRBD2 (6 bases each). V was trimmed by 1 base and J by 7 bases, leaving 20 bases between them. CDR3 size: 16 residues. CDR3 sequence (DNA): TGTGCCAGCAGTTTAGGTTGGAGGGACACCGGTGGGGAGCAGTACTTC. This gives the protein CASSLGWRDTGGEQYF.

This clonotype was found a few times. V is TRBV5-1 and J is TRBJ2-6, with D unresolved. Germline CDR1 and CDR2: SGHRS and YFSETQ. The CDR3 length is 16 residues. The V end lost 2 bases, the J end lost 0 bases, and 9 bases lay between the germline ends. The CDR3 here is CASSFADFSGANVLTF. The CDR3 nucleotides are TGCGCCAGCAGCTTTGCGGATTTCTCTGGGGCCAACGTCCTGACTTTC.

This chain links TRBV29-1 with TRBJ2-2, with 9 bases aligning to TRBD1. V gave up 5 bases and J gave up 5 bases; unmatched junction bases: 15. From germline, CDR1 is SQVTM and CDR2 ANQGSEA. This CDR3 has 17 residues. The CDR3 sequence: CSVWGSSGQGGTGELFF. DNA for the CDR3: TGCAGCGTTTGGGGGAGTTCGGGACAGGGAGGGACCGGGGAGCTGTTTTTT.

J is TRBJ2-5 and V is TRBV28; D is undetermined. This CDR3 contains 15 residues. V gave up 2 bases and J gave up 1 base, with 11 bases separating them. Germline CDR1 is MDHEN and CDR2 is SYDVKM. CDR3 coding DNA: TGTGCCAGCAGTTTACGCGCCCCTACCCAAGAGACCCAGTACTTC. It yields the protein CASSLRAPTQETQYF. Drawing the rest from reference TRBV28 and TRBJ2-5, the complete variable domain is DVKVTQSSRYLVKRTGEKVFLECVQDMDHENMFWYRQDPGLGLRLIYFSYDVKMKEKGDIPEGYSVSREKKERFSLILESASTNQTSMYLCASSLRAPTQETQYFGPGTRLLVL.

This rearrangement joins TRBV20-1 to TRBJ1-1; D perhaps matches TRBD1 (6 bases). Germline V gene sequence: CDR1 DFQATT, CDR2 SNEGSKA (reference sequence). Trimming shortened V by 1 base and J by 7 bases, and 13 bases separated the two germline ends. CDR3 length: 13 amino acids. For the CDR3, the DNA is TGCAGTGCTAGAGGCCACAGGGACGGTGAAGCTTTCTTT. It encodes CSARGHRDGEAFF.

A remark on this clonotype: This sequence may be a read error, since a much larger clone differs from it by one base. This chain uses TRBV28 with TRBJ1-6; 9 bases map to TRBD1. V shed 4 bases, J shed 5 bases, and the junction held 0 bases outside the gene matches. CDR3 length equals 14 residues. Germline assignment: CDR1 MDHEN and CDR2 SYDVKM. The chain's CDR3 is CASSWTGDNSPLHF. CDR3 DNA: TGTGCCAGCAGTTGGACAGGGGATAATTCACCCCTCCACTTT. The full variable domain, completed using reference TRBV28 and TRBJ1-6, is DVKVTQSSRYLVKRTGEKVFLECVQDMDHENMFWYRQDPGLGLRLIYFSYDVKMKEKGDIPEGYSVSREKKERFSLILESASTNQTSMYLCASSWTGDNSPLHFGNGTRLTVT.

Concerning this clonotype itself: A much bigger clone sits one base away, suggesting this may be a read error. The chain has TRBV12-3 or TRBV12-4 and TRBJ2-1; D is perhaps TRBD2 (5 bases). This CDR3 comprises 14 residues. V lost 4 bases and J lost 13, with 20 bases in between. The CDR3 DNA sequence: TGTGCCAGCAGTTGGTCGGGGATTCAAGAGACCCAGTTCTTC. Translating it yields CASSWSGIQETQFF.

This clonotype was observed a handful of times. The genes are TRBV4-3 and TRBJ2-7, with 8 bases matching TRBD1. Trimming at V came to 0 bases and at J to 3 bases, leaving 13 bases not matched to a gene. Germline V gene sequence: CDR1 LGHNA, CDR2 YSLEER. This CDR3 contains 18 residues. Here the CDR3 reads CASSQDKLSGGGLYEQYF. CDR3 coding DNA: TGCGCCAGCAGCCAAGATAAACTCTCAGGGGGCGGCCTCTACGAGCAGTACTTC.

In this sample, this clonotype turned up a few times. The rearrangement joins TRBV20-1 to TRBJ2-1; 7 nucleotides match TRBD2. V was clipped by 1 base and J by 5 bases; unmatched bases: 8. This CDR3 contains 15 residues. From germline, CDR1 is DFQATT and CDR2 SNEGSKA (reference sequence). In DNA, the CDR3 is TGCAGTGCTAGAGGAAGAGGGACTAACCACAATGAGCAGTTCTTC. Translated: CSARGRGTNHNEQFF.

The J gene is TRBJ1-4, the V gene TRBV6-1; D is unresolved. Germline V gene data show CDR1 as MNHNS and CDR2 as SASEGT. V was shortened by 1 base and J by 5 bases, with 8 bases between the two germline ends. The CDR3 sequence is 14 residues long. DNA for the CDR3: TGTGCCAGCAGTGAAGGATACCAAAATGAAAAACTGTTTTTT. As protein: CASSEGYQNEKLFF.

This chain uses TRBV20-1 with TRBJ2-5; perhaps TRBD2 as D (6 bases). Germline V gene data show CDR1 as DFQATT and CDR2 as SNEGSKA (reference sequence). CDR3 length: 14 residues. The V and J ends lost 6 bases and 3 bases respectively, with 17 bases between them. Written as DNA, the CDR3 is TGCAGTGCCCAACCCGCGGGGTCCAAAGAGACCCAGTACTTC. This translates into CSAQPAGSKETQYF.

This clonotype was observed a few times. This chain joins TRBV4-3 and TRBJ2-1; tentative D call: TRBD2 (6 bases). CDR1 and CDR2 from the germline V gene are LGHNA and YSLEER. Trimming pared 2 bases from V and 5 bases from J, leaving 25 bases between. This CDR3 has 19 amino acids. In nucleotides, the CDR3 is TGCGCCAGCAGCCAAACCGGGACTGGTAGGCTGTCACCCCACAATGAGCAGTTCTTC. Translated: CASSQTGTGRLSPHNEQFF.

The chain uses TRBV3-1 and TRBJ2-6; a possible D gene is TRBD1 (6 bases). The CDR3 consists of 16 residues. With 1 base removed from V and 0 bases from J, the gap between germline ends came to 7 bases. Germline values: CDR1 LGHDT, CDR2 YNNKEL (reference sequence). The CDR3 protein is CASSQGQASGANVLTF. The CDR3 DNA sequence: TGTGCCAGCAGCCAAGGACAGGCCTCTGGGGCCAACGTCCTGACTTTC.

This clonotype was seen a handful of times. J is TRBJ1-2 and V is TRBV20-1; maybe TRBD1 (5 bases). This CDR3 comprises 13 residues. Germline assignment: CDR1 DFQATT and CDR2 SNEGSKA (reference sequence). The V end was cut by 3 bases, the J end by 3 bases, with 11 bases between. The CDR3 DNA follows: TGCAGTGCTAGCGGGGGAGATCACTATGGCTACACCTTC. It codes for CSASGGDHYGYTF.

This clonotype was seen only once. This chain connects TRBV25-1 to TRBJ2-5; 10 positions match TRBD2. Germline V gives CDR1 MGHDK, CDR2 SYGVNS. This CDR3 region has 16 residues. V shed 2 bases and J 4 bases; nucleotides not matched to a gene: 7. CDR3 sequence reads: CASSERLAGVGETQYF. CDR3 nucleotides: TGTGCCAGCAGTGAACGGCTAGCGGGAGTTGGAGAGACCCAGTACTTC.

The chain links TRBV24-1 to TRBJ2-2, with D tentatively TRBD1 (8 bases). The germline V and J ends were trimmed by 4 bases and 0 bases, with 14 bases remaining between them. CDR1 is KGHDR and CDR2 is SFDVKD in the germline V gene. The CDR3 length is 17 residues. The CDR3 is CATSEGQGGPNTGELFF. DNA for the CDR3: TGTGCCACCAGTGAAGGACAGGGAGGGCCGAACACCGGGGAGCTGTTTTTT.

The chain combines TRBV20-1 with TRBJ2-5; D is ambiguous. The DNA end is a closer match to TRBJ2-7, so the J assignment may be wrong. The CDR3 has 13 residues. Germline CDR1 is DFQATT and CDR2 is SNEGSKA (reference sequence). Written as DNA, the CDR3 is TGCAGTGCTAGTCGTGGAATCCCCAACGAGCAGTACTTC. Translated, it gives CSASRGIPNEQYF.